What follows describes a single T cell receptor beta chain. The T cells that were sequenced for TCR beta were CD8+ and CD4+ cells from blood. As controls, healthy donors matched for age and sex were used. Negative isolation yielded CD4+ and CD8+ T cells, and FACS enriched TEMRA cells. The sample comes from a study of CD8 T cells in Susac syndrome. An amount of RNA that ranged from 0.5 to 1 ug was reverse transcribed with random hexamers. Amplification of the TCR beta CDR3 was carried out by immunoSEQ multiplex PCR, which spanned a total of 54 Vbeta and 13 Jbeta segments. MiXCR, run by TCRdb on the immunoSEQ multiplex PCR reads, gives a single entry per CDR3 protein. The sample lists roughly 180,000 distinct CDR3 sequences, more than 90% occurring once. Germline loops: CDR1 DFQATT, CDR2 SNEGSKA (reference sequence). This CDR3 spans 12 amino acids. V was shortened by 7 bases and J by 8 bases, with 17 bases between the two germline ends.

Sequencing was done on a sample of CD4+ T cells from PBMCs. This chain joins TRBV20-1 and TRBJ1-2; D not resolved. The sequence was collected from a human donor in good health. CDR3 in amino acids: CSVDQVGGGYTF. For the CDR3, the DNA is TGCAGTGTAGATCAAGTTGGTGGGGGCTACACCTTC.